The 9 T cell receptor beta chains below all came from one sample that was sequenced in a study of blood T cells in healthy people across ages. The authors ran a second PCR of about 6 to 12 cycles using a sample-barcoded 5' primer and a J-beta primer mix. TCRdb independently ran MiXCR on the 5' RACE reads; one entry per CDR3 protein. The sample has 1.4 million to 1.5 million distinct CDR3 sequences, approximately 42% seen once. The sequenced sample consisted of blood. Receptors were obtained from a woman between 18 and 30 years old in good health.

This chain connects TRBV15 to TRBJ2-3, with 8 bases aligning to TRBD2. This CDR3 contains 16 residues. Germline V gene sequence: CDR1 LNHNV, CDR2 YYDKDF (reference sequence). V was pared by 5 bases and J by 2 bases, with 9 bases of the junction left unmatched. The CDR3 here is CATSPGGQGFTDTQYF. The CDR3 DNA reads TGTGCCACCAGCCCGGGGGGGCAGGGGTTCACAGATACGCAGTATTTT.

The CDR3 spells CASSLSAGKDTQYF. CDR3 DNA: TGTGCCAGCAGCTTAAGTGCAGGGAAGGATACGCAGTATTTT. This chain joins TRBV7-7 and TRBJ2-3; tentatively, D is TRBD1 (5 bases). V lost 2 bases and J 6 bases, leaving 12 bases between the germline ends. The CDR3 is 14 residues long. Germline V lookup: CDR1 SSHAT, CDR2 FNYEAQ (reference sequence).

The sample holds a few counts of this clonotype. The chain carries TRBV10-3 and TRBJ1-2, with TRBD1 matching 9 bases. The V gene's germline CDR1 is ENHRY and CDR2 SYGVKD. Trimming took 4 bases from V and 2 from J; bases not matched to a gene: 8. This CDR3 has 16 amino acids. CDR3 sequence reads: CAISAFVGTGNYGYTF. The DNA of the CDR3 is TGTGCCATCAGTGCCTTCGTCGGGACAGGGAACTATGGCTACACCTTC.

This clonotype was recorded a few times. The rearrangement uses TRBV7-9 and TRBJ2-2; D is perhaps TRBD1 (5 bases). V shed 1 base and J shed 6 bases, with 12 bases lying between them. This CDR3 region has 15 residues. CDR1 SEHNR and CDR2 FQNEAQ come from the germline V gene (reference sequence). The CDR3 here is CASSLDGPRAGELFF. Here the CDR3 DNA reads TGTGCCAGCAGCTTAGACGGCCCCAGGGCCGGGGAGCTGTTTTTT.

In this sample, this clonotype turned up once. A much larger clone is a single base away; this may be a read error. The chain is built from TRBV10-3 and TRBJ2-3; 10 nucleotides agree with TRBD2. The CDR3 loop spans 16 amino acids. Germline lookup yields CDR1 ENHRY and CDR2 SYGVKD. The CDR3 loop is CATSESDSGRSGTQYF. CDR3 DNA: TGTGCCACCAGTGAGTCTGATAGCGGGAGGAGTGGTACGCAGTATTTT.

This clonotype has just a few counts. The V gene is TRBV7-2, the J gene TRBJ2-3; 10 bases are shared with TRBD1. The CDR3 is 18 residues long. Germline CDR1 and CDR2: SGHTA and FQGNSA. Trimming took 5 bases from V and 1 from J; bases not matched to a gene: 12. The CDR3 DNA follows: TGTGCCAGCAGCCTAAGAAATCCCGGGACAGGGGGCACAGATACGCAGTATTTT. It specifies CASSLRNPGTGGTDTQYF.

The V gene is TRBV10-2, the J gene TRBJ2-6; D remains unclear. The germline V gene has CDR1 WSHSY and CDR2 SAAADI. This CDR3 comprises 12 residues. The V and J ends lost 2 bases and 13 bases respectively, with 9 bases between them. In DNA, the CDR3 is TGCGCCAGCAGTGAGGTTCTGAGGGTCCTGACTTTC. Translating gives CASSEVLRVLTF.

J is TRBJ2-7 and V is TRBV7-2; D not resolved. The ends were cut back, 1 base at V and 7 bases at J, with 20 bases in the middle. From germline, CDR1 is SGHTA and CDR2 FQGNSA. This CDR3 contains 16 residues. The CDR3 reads CASSLGEGGELSEQYF. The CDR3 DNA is TGTGCCAGCAGCTTAGGGGAAGGCGGTGAGCTGAGTGAGCAGTACTTC. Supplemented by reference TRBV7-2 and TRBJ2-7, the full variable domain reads GAGVSQSPSNKVTEKGKDVELRCDPISGHTALYWYRQSLGQGLEFLIYFQGNSAPDKSGLPSDRFSAERTGGSVSTLTIQRTQQEDSAVYLCASSLGEGGELSEQYFGPGTRLTVT.

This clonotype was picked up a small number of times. The CDR3 spells CSVPIGGKQFF. DNA of the CDR3: TGCAGCGTCCCCATTGGGGGAAAACAGTTCTTC. The chain combines TRBV29-1 with TRBJ2-1, with D perhaps TRBD1 or TRBD2 (5 bases each). The length of the CDR3 is 11 residues. CDR1 and CDR2 from the germline V gene are SQVTM and ANQGSEA. Trimming took off 6 bases at V and 13 bases at J, with 16 bases between the two ends.